Reported below is one TCR beta chain. The sample originates from a study of shared clonotypes between healthy human individuals. Overall study: For every donor, three CD4 naive, three CD4 memory, two CD8 naive and one CD8 memory plates were used.

Sequencing was performed with immunoSEQ multiplex PCR; in TCRdb, only in-frame clones are kept and a portion is missing. The sample carries millions of clones, 85% to 95% recorded once. Recent vaccinations or acute infections were absent in the healthy HIV-negative adult donors. The specimen was naive CD4+ T cells from PBMCs. Subset described: CD45RA+ positively selected. The TCR originated in a man aged 18-30 years in good health. Some clones in this sample may be carry-over from other donors' samples.

The CDR3 DNA sequence: TGTGCCAGCAGTGACTTCCCGGGACAGGGAATAAACATTCAGTACTTC. Protein product: CASSDFPGQGINIQYF. The chain employs TRBV6-4 and TRBJ2-4; TRBD1 matches at 9 bases. The length of the CDR3 is 16 residues. From germline, CDR1 is MRHNA and CDR2 SNTAGT. J was trimmed by 6 bases and V by 1 base; bases with no gene match: 7.